The present entry profiles one T cell receptor (beta chain) with its context. Antigen unknown. Some clones are missing from TCRdb's copy, which holds only in-frame ones; the method was immunoSEQ multiplex PCR. The data show fewer than 150,000 clones, 86% seen once. This CDR3 has 16 amino acids. Trimming took 1 base from V and 0 from J, leaving 12 bases between them. The germline V gene has CDR1 MNHNS and CDR2 SASEGT. The data are from a study of cytomegalovirus exposure and HLA in healthy donors. Overall study findings and caveats: Most TCR sequences showed up rarely, but some public TCRs showed up in many donors. In vitro work confirmed that a few CMV-associated chains recognize CMV antigens. The classifier was said to identify cytomegalovirus status with high specificity and sensitivity.

The sequence was obtained from a man between 18 and 35 years old in good health and CMV-seronegative. V gene TRBV6-1 combines with J gene TRBJ1-2, with unresolved D. Sequencing used PBMCs. CDR3 residues: CASSEGSRDPNYGYTF. CDR3 DNA sequence: TGTGCCAGCAGTGAAGGTTCCCGGGATCCTAACTATGGCTACACCTTC.